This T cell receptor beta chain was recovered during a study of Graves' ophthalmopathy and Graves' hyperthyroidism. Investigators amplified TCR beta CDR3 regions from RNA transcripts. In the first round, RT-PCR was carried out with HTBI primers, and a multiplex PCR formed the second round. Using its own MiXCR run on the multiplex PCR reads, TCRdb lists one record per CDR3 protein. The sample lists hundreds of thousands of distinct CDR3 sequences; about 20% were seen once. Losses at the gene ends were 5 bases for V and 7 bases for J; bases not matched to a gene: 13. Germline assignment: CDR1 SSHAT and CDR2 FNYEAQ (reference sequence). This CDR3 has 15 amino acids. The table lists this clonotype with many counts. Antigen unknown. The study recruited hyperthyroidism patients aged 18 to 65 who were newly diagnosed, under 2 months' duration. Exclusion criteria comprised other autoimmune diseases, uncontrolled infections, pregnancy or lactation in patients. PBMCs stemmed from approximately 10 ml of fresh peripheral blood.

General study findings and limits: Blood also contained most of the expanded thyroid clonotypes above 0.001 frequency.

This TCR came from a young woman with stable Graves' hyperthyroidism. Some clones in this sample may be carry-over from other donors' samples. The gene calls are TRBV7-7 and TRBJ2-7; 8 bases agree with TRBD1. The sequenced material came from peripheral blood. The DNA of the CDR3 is TGTGCCAGCAGCCCCGGGGCAGGGGGCCAGGGGGAGCAGTACTTC. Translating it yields CASSPGAGGQGEQYF. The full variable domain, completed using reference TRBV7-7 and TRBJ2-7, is GAGVSQSPRYKVTKRGQDVTLRCDPISSHATLYWYQQALGQGPEFLTYFNYEAQPDKSGLPSDRFSAERPEGSISTLTIQRTEQRDSAMYRCASSPGAGGQGEQYFGPGTRLTVT.